This T cell receptor beta chain was profiled in a study of CD8 T cells in ankylosing spondylitis. General study findings and limits: It was reported that disease-linked clones were significantly enriched in matched ankylosing spondylitis synovial fluid. Within ankylosing spondylitis blood, a TCR beta motif made up of roughly eight highly homologous variants appeared to be characteristic. Earlier work had already found some motif variants in reactive arthritis synovial fluid and blood.

TCRdb re-called the 5' RACE reads through MiXCR, storing one row per CDR3 protein. This sample has about 160,000 distinct CDR3 sequences, with about 16% found just once. Per the germline V gene, CDR1 is LNHNV and CDR2 is YYDKDF (reference sequence). Deletions cut 2 bases from V and 4 bases from J, with 11 bases between. This CDR3 is built from 14 residues. This clonotype occurred a few times. The antigen is not known. The V call is TRBV15, the J call TRBJ1-2; D remains unclear. This sequence originates from a male donor with ankylosing spondylitis or in good health (not recorded which). The sample comprised blood, either unsorted or a sorted T cell fraction (not recorded which). The CDR3 loop reads CATSRQVPPYGYTF. The DNA for the CDR3 is TGTGCCACCAGCAGACAGGTTCCCCCCTATGGCTACACCTTC.